This T cell receptor beta chain was retrieved from a study of blood T cell repertoires in COVID-19. The CDR3 consists of 12 residues. Trimming removed 3 bases at V and 1 base at J, with 6 bases between. The V gene's germline CDR1 is GTSNPN and CDR2 SVGIG (reference sequence). Per the authors' pipeline: Researchers report that nucleated cell counts were estimated from reference gene primer amplification. The data were produced by immunoSEQ multiplex PCR, yet TCRdb's version contains in-frame clones alone and is incomplete. The DNA gave D and trimming, while V, J and clone size come from that table. The sample contains 200,000 to 300,000 clones, approximately 82% of which appear only once.

The receptor's source is a man aged 35 to 55 who had recovered from COVID-19. Input material: peripheral blood. V usage is TRBV30 and J usage is TRBJ1-1; D gene unclear. The CDR3: CAWRPGNTEAFF. DNA of the CDR3: TGTGCCTGGAGGCCGGGGAACACTGAAGCTTTCTTT. Together with reference TRBV30 and TRBJ1-1, the CDR3 gives the full variable domain: SQTIHQWPATLVQPVGSPLSLECTVEGTSNPNLYWYRQAAGRGLQLLFYSVGIGQISSEVPQNLSASRPQDRQFILSSKKLLLSDSGFYLCAWRPGNTEAFFGQGTRLTVV.